This T cell receptor beta chain was sequenced in a study of human T cells and chemical hapten exposure. To note about this clonotype: The antigen is undetermined.

Time point in this sample: patch test 2, 6 weeks after DPC sensitization. Treatment in this sample: therapeutic diphenylcyclopropenone sensitization with weekly scalp DPC. TCRdb re-derived calls from the RACE reads in MiXCR, one entry per CDR3 protein. The data show about 82,000 distinct CDR3 sequences, less than 8% seen once. Points from the study as a whole: TCRs exceeding a frequency of 1 in 1000 stayed unchanged under DPC sensitization.

Germline V gives CDR1 MNHEY, CDR2 SVGEGT. This CDR3 is 14 amino acids long. The junction had 2 bases not matched to a gene; V was cut back by 4 bases and J by 1 base. This chain links TRBV6-2 or TRBV6-3 with TRBJ2-7, with 9 bases that match TRBD1. The sample was whole blood, taken in connection with sensitization to the hapten diphenylcyclopropenone (DPC). This TCR derives from a woman aged 30 to 39 with alopecia areata. Some clones in this sample may be carry-over from other donors' samples. The CDR3, as DNA: TGTGCCAGCAGTTGGGGACAGGGATCCTACGAGCAGTACTTC. This sequence encodes CASSWGQGSYEQYF.